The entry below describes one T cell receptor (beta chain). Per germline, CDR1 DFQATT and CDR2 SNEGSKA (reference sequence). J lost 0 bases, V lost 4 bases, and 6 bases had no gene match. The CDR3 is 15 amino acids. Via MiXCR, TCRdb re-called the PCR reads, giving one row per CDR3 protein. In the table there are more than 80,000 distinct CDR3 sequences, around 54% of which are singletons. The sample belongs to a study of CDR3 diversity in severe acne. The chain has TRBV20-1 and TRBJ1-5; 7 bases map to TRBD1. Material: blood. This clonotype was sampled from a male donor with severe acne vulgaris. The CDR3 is CSATGGRNSNQPQHF. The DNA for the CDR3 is TGCAGTGCTACAGGGGGTAGAAATAGCAATCAGCCCCAGCATTTT.